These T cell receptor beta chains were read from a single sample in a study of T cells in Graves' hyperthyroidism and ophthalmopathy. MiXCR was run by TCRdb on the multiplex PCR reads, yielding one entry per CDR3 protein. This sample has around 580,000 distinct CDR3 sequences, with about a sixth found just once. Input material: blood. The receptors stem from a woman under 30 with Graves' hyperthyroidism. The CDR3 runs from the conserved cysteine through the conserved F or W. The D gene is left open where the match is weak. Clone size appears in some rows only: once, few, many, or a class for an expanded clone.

cdr3_nt: TGTGCCAGCTCACCTTCCTTGAGCGGGGGCAGTGCCACTGAAGCTTTCTTT
cdr3_aa: CASSPSLSGGSATEAFF
d_call: -
clone_size: -
v_call: TRBV18
j_call: TRBJ1-1

cdr3_nt: TGTGCCAGCAAACGCAGGGAGAAAGAGACCCAGTACTTC
cdr3_aa: CASKRREKETQYF
d_call: -
clone_size: -
v_call: TRBV7-9
j_call: TRBJ2-5

cdr3_nt: TGTGCCAGCAGCTCCTCAGGGGACGATTACAATGAGCAGTTCTTC
cdr3_aa: CASSSSGDDYNEQFF
d_call: -
clone_size: -
v_call: TRBV7-2
j_call: TRBJ2-1

cdr3_nt: TGTGCCAGCAGTGAGGTCGGGGGAGGCGCTGGCTACACCTTC
cdr3_aa: CASSEVGGGAGYTF
d_call: -
clone_size: few
v_call: TRBV6-1
j_call: TRBJ1-2

cdr3_nt: TGTGCCAGCAGTTTAAAAGCGGGGGGTAAAAACATTCAGTACTTC
cdr3_aa: CASSLKAGGKNIQYF
d_call: TRBD2
clone_size: -
v_call: TRBV12-3/TRBV12-4
j_call: TRBJ2-4

cdr3_nt: TGTGCCAGCAGCCCCTGGGCAGGCATAGGGGAAAAACTGTTTTTT
cdr3_aa: CASSPWAGIGEKLFF
d_call: -
clone_size: many
v_call: TRBV11-2
j_call: TRBJ1-4

cdr3_nt: TGTGCCAGCAGTGAATACAAGGCAGCGACCCAGTACTTC
cdr3_aa: CASSEYKAATQYF
d_call: -
clone_size: many
v_call: TRBV27
j_call: TRBJ2-5

cdr3_nt: TGCAGTGCTAGAGGGGACATTCAGACCCAGTACTTC
cdr3_aa: CSARGDIQTQYF
d_call: -
clone_size: many
v_call: TRBV20-1
j_call: TRBJ2-5

cdr3_nt: TGTGCCAGTCGGTTATGGGGAAATTCACCCCTCCACTTT
cdr3_aa: CASRLWGNSPLHF
d_call: -
clone_size: many
v_call: TRBV27
j_call: TRBJ1-6

cdr3_nt: TGTGCCAGCAGCCAAAGGGCAACCGCCTACGAGCAGTACTTC
cdr3_aa: CASSQRATAYEQYF
d_call: -
clone_size: many
v_call: TRBV3-1
j_call: TRBJ2-7

cdr3_nt: TGTGCCAGCAGCTTAGATTATGGGAATGAAAAACTGTTTTTT
cdr3_aa: CASSLDYGNEKLFF
d_call: -
clone_size: many
v_call: TRBV11-2
j_call: TRBJ1-4

cdr3_nt: TGTGCCAGCAGCTTTACCAGGGAGTCCGGGGCCAACGTCCTGACTTTC
cdr3_aa: CASSFTRESGANVLTF
d_call: -
clone_size: -
v_call: TRBV7-3
j_call: TRBJ2-6

cdr3_nt: TGTGCCACCAGTGATCCCGGGACAGGGGGACGAGGAGGCTACACCTTC
cdr3_aa: CATSDPGTGGRGGYTF
d_call: TRBD1
clone_size: many
v_call: TRBV24-1
j_call: TRBJ1-2

cdr3_nt: TGTGCCAGCAGCTTAGTTCTAGCGGGAGTAGATACGCAGTATTTT
cdr3_aa: CASSLVLAGVDTQYF
d_call: TRBD2
clone_size: many
v_call: TRBV11-2
j_call: TRBJ2-3

cdr3_nt: TGTGCCAGCAGCGTAGCTCGAGGGCAGTGGGGCTCCTACAATGAGCAGTTCTTC
cdr3_aa: CASSVARGQWGSYNEQFF
d_call: -
clone_size: -
v_call: TRBV9
j_call: TRBJ2-1

cdr3_nt: TGTGCCAGCAGTTCCCCTGAGCGGAACAGGGGGCGGGAAAACGGGGAGCTGTTTTTT
cdr3_aa: CASSSPERNRGRENGELFF
d_call: TRBD1
clone_size: many
v_call: TRBV12-3/TRBV12-4
j_call: TRBJ2-2

cdr3_nt: TGTGCCAGCACCAATTACGGACAGGCTAATGAAAAACTGTTTTTT
cdr3_aa: CASTNYGQANEKLFF
d_call: TRBD1
clone_size: -
v_call: TRBV7-2
j_call: TRBJ1-4

cdr3_nt: TGTGCCAGTTCAGGGGGCTTCCCAGATACGCAGTATTTT
cdr3_aa: CASSGGFPDTQYF
d_call: TRBD1
clone_size: many
v_call: TRBV2
j_call: TRBJ2-3

cdr3_nt: TGTGCCAGCAGCCTAGGACAGGACATCCAAGAGACCCAGTACTTC
cdr3_aa: CASSLGQDIQETQYF
d_call: TRBD1
clone_size: -
v_call: TRBV5-5
j_call: TRBJ2-5

cdr3_nt: TGTGCCAGCAGTCCCCATGGGGGAGTGAAGACCCAGTACTTC
cdr3_aa: CASSPHGGVKTQYF
d_call: -
clone_size: many
v_call: TRBV6-1
j_call: TRBJ2-5

cdr3_nt: TGTGCCAGCAGTTACTCGGGCGGGAAGAATTCACCCCTCCACTTT
cdr3_aa: CASSYSGGKNSPLHF
d_call: -
clone_size: -
v_call: TRBV6-2/TRBV6-3
j_call: TRBJ1-6

cdr3_nt: TGTGCCTGGGGACATATGAACACTGAAGCTTTCTTT
cdr3_aa: CAWGHMNTEAFF
d_call: -
clone_size: many
v_call: TRBV30
j_call: TRBJ1-1

cdr3_nt: TGTGCCAGCAAGGGGACAGGGATTTTGGTGGAGACCCAGTACTTC
cdr3_aa: CASKGTGILVETQYF
d_call: TRBD1
clone_size: few
v_call: TRBV6-2/TRBV6-3
j_call: TRBJ2-5

cdr3_nt: TGCGCCAGCAGCTCGGACAGGGAAGGCAATGAGCAGTTCTTC
cdr3_aa: CASSSDREGNEQFF
d_call: TRBD1
clone_size: many
v_call: TRBV5-1
j_call: TRBJ2-1

cdr3_nt: TGTGCCAGCAGTTTCCCTACCGGGACTAGCACAGATACGCAGTATTTT
cdr3_aa: CASSFPTGTSTDTQYF
d_call: -
clone_size: many
v_call: TRBV28
j_call: TRBJ2-3

cdr3_nt: TGTGCCAGCAGCTTAGCGGCTAGCGGGAGGACCAATGAGCAGTTCTTC
cdr3_aa: CASSLAASGRTNEQFF
d_call: TRBD2
clone_size: many
v_call: TRBV11-1
j_call: TRBJ2-1

cdr3_nt: TGCAGTGCTTACATAACTTTGACTAGCGGGGGACCCTTTAGCACAGATACGCAGTATTTT
cdr3_aa: CSAYITLTSGGPFSTDTQYF
d_call: TRBD2
clone_size: many
v_call: TRBV20-1
j_call: TRBJ2-3

cdr3_nt: TGCACCAGCAGCCAAGATCCGGGACAGAGTGTTAAAGCTTTCTTT
cdr3_aa: CTSSQDPGQSVKAFF
d_call: TRBD1
clone_size: few
v_call: TRBV4-1
j_call: TRBJ1-1

cdr3_nt: TGCGCCAGCAGCCAAGATCAGGGGACAGGGGGCACTGAAGCTTTCTTT
cdr3_aa: CASSQDQGTGGTEAFF
d_call: TRBD1
clone_size: -
v_call: TRBV4-3
j_call: TRBJ1-1

cdr3_nt: TGTGCCAGCAGCTTCGGCGTGGCCCCAGATACGCAGTATTTT
cdr3_aa: CASSFGVAPDTQYF
d_call: -
clone_size: many
v_call: TRBV11-2
j_call: TRBJ2-3

cdr3_nt: TGCGCCACGGCCGACAGGGTCTCCGATGGCTCCACCTTC
cdr3_aa: CATADRVSDGSTF
d_call: TRBD1
clone_size: -
v_call: TRBV4-1
j_call: TRBJ1-2

cdr3_nt: TGTGCCAGCAGTCCGGGGACTAGCGGGGTGGGAGATACGCAGTATTTT
cdr3_aa: CASSPGTSGVGDTQYF
d_call: TRBD2
clone_size: -
v_call: TRBV6-2/TRBV6-3
j_call: TRBJ2-3

cdr3_nt: TGTGCCTGGAGGGACATGTTACGGGAGGAGCAGTACTTC
cdr3_aa: CAWRDMLREEQYF
d_call: -
clone_size: -
v_call: TRBV30
j_call: TRBJ2-7

cdr3_nt: TGTGCCACCAGTGACGGGGGTAGTGGCTATGGCTACACCTTC
cdr3_aa: CATSDGGSGYGYTF
d_call: -
clone_size: -
v_call: TRBV24-1
j_call: TRBJ1-2

cdr3_nt: TGTGCCAGCAGCTCAGGGGGGTTGGACGAGCAGTACTTC
cdr3_aa: CASSSGGLDEQYF
d_call: -
clone_size: many
v_call: TRBV11-1
j_call: TRBJ2-7

cdr3_nt: TGTGCCACCAGCGATTTCCCCCCGACAGGGGTGAGTGATCCTTACAATGAGCAGTTCTTC
cdr3_aa: CATSDFPPTGVSDPYNEQFF
d_call: TRBD1
clone_size: -
v_call: TRBV24-1
j_call: TRBJ2-1

cdr3_nt: TGTGCCAGCGGGGTGGACAGGGGGTTAGATACGCAGTATTTT
cdr3_aa: CASGVDRGLDTQYF
d_call: TRBD1
clone_size: many
v_call: TRBV2
j_call: TRBJ2-3

cdr3_nt: TGTGCCAGCACCCCGACCCCGCGAGTGAACACTGAAGCTTTCTTT
cdr3_aa: CASTPTPRVNTEAFF
d_call: -
clone_size: many
v_call: TRBV5-6
j_call: TRBJ1-1

cdr3_nt: TGTGCCAGCAGTGACTCGATAGGGGGGAGCACAGATACGCAGTATTTT
cdr3_aa: CASSDSIGGSTDTQYF
d_call: -
clone_size: many
v_call: TRBV6-4
j_call: TRBJ2-3

cdr3_nt: TGCGCCAGCAGTGAATCAGGGTGGACCGGGGAGCTGTTTTTT
cdr3_aa: CASSESGWTGELFF
d_call: -
clone_size: -
v_call: TRBV10-1
j_call: TRBJ2-2

cdr3_nt: TGTGCCAGCGAGACAGGGTTTAGTGAGCAGTTCTTC
cdr3_aa: CASETGFSEQFF
d_call: TRBD1
clone_size: few
v_call: TRBV6-2/TRBV6-3
j_call: TRBJ2-1

cdr3_nt: TGCAGTGCTAGAGTTAAGGGGCCTCCCTCCTACGAGCAGTACTTC
cdr3_aa: CSARVKGPPSYEQYF
d_call: -
clone_size: many
v_call: TRBV20-1
j_call: TRBJ2-7

cdr3_nt: TGTGCCAGTAGTATAGACTATCAGGGCATGGAGACCCAGTACTTC
cdr3_aa: CASSIDYQGMETQYF
d_call: -
clone_size: -
v_call: TRBV19
j_call: TRBJ2-5

cdr3_nt: TGTGCCAGCTGGGTTGCAGGGGGAGGAGATGAGCAGTTCTTC
cdr3_aa: CASWVAGGGDEQFF
d_call: -
clone_size: -
v_call: TRBV6-1
j_call: TRBJ2-1

cdr3_nt: TGTGCCAGCAGTTCCGGACAGGGGAACACTGAAGCTTTCTTT
cdr3_aa: CASSSGQGNTEAFF
d_call: TRBD1
clone_size: many
v_call: TRBV27
j_call: TRBJ1-1

cdr3_nt: TGTGCTAGTGGTTTGGTGATCAGGGGGCGCGTGGATACGCAGTATTTT
cdr3_aa: CASGLVIRGRVDTQYF
d_call: TRBD1
clone_size: -
v_call: TRBV12-5
j_call: TRBJ2-3

cdr3_nt: TGTGCCAGCAGCCTACCCCTCGGGGGGCTGTACGAGCAGTACTTC
cdr3_aa: CASSLPLGGLYEQYF
d_call: -
clone_size: -
v_call: TRBV12-3/TRBV12-4
j_call: TRBJ2-7

cdr3_nt: TGTGCCAGCAGAAGGACAGGAGGGCCCTACGAGCAGTACTTC
cdr3_aa: CASRRTGGPYEQYF
d_call: -
clone_size: few
v_call: TRBV28
j_call: TRBJ2-7

cdr3_nt: TGTGCCAGCAGTGCTCGAGCGCGGATGATTGGCTACGAGCAGTACTTC
cdr3_aa: CASSARARMIGYEQYF
d_call: -
clone_size: -
v_call: TRBV2
j_call: TRBJ2-7

cdr3_nt: TGTGCCAGCAGTTTATCCAGGGGGCTGGAGACCCAGTACTTC
cdr3_aa: CASSLSRGLETQYF
d_call: TRBD1
clone_size: many
v_call: TRBV28
j_call: TRBJ2-5

cdr3_nt: TGTGCCAGCAGCCCGGACCCAGTTCGGACTGAAGCTTTCTTT
cdr3_aa: CASSPDPVRTEAFF
d_call: -
clone_size: many
v_call: TRBV11-2
j_call: TRBJ1-1

cdr3_nt: TGCGCCAGCAGCGATAGCGGGAGTCCAGATACGCAGTATTTT
cdr3_aa: CASSDSGSPDTQYF
d_call: TRBD2
clone_size: few
v_call: TRBV5-1
j_call: TRBJ2-3

cdr3_nt: TGTGCCAGCAGCTTAGGCGGGGGATTTTCTGGAAACACCATATATTTT
cdr3_aa: CASSLGGGFSGNTIYF
d_call: -
clone_size: -
v_call: TRBV7-2
j_call: TRBJ1-3

cdr3_nt: TGCAGCGTTGGACGGGACAGGGCAATTGGCACAGATACGCAGTATTTT
cdr3_aa: CSVGRDRAIGTDTQYF
d_call: TRBD1
clone_size: few
v_call: TRBV29-1
j_call: TRBJ2-3

cdr3_nt: TGTGCCAGCAATCGGGGCAGGGAGACCCAGTACTTC
cdr3_aa: CASNRGRETQYF
d_call: -
clone_size: -
v_call: TRBV6-1
j_call: TRBJ2-5